Presented here are 29 T cell receptor beta chains from one specimen sequenced in a study of blood T cell repertoires in COVID-19. Repertoires were generated with immunoSEQ multiplex PCR, while TCRdb's copy carries only in-frame clones and drops some. This sample has about 410,000 clones, with about 88% found just once. The source material was peripheral blood. The receptor set was obtained from a woman aged 35 to 49 with COVID-19, enrolled during active disease.

This chain uses TRBV12-3 or TRBV12-4 with TRBJ1-1; TRBD1 matches at 9 bases. This CDR3 spans 13 amino acids. J gave up 6 bases and V 4 bases, and 3 bases lay outside the gene matches. In DNA, the CDR3 is TGTGCCAGCAGTTGGGACAGGGACGCTGAAGCTTTCTTT. Translating it yields CASSWDRDAEAFF.

In the case of this clone: At the DNA level, this CDR3 is encoded by other sequences in the same sample as well. V gene TRBV5-1 combines with J gene TRBJ1-1; 8 bases agree with TRBD1. Germline V gene lookup returns CDR1 SGHRS and CDR2 YFSETQ. V dropped 5 bases and J dropped 2; count of bases not matched to a gene: 5. The CDR3 is 14 residues long. In DNA form, the CDR3 reads TGCGCCAGCAGTAGTTCAGGGGGCAACACTGAAGCTTTCTTT. Translated: CASSSSGGNTEAFF. The full variable domain, completed using reference TRBV5-1 and TRBJ1-1, is KAGVTQTPRYLIKTRGQQVTLSCSPISGHRSVSWYQQTPGQGLQFLFEYFSETQRNKGNFPGRFSGRQFSNSRSEMNVSTLELGDSALYLCASSSSGGNTEAFFGQGTRLTVV.

The chain employs TRBV5-1 and TRBJ2-1; tentative D call: TRBD2 (6 bases). There are 14 residues in the CDR3. Deletions cut 3 bases from V and 10 bases from J, with 17 bases between. CDR1 is SGHRS, CDR2 YFSETQ, per germline. CDR3 sequence: CASSSGEAIGEQFF. CDR3 DNA: TGCGCCAGCAGCTCCGGGGAGGCCATAGGCGAGCAGTTCTTC.

The chain uses TRBV5-1 and TRBJ2-1, with 7 nucleotides matching TRBD2. Trimming removed 7 bases from V and 4 bases from J; junction bases left unmatched: 8. The CDR3 is 14 amino acids. In germline, CDR1 is SGHRS, CDR2 YFSETQ. CDR3 sequence reads: CASGPAGDYNEQFF. The CDR3 DNA follows: TGCGCCAGCGGACCCGCGGGGGATTACAATGAGCAGTTCTTC.

The chain is built from TRBV9 and TRBJ2-1; 11 nucleotides match TRBD2. The length of the CDR3 is 18 residues. Per the germline V gene, CDR1 is SGDLS and CDR2 is YYNGEE. V was clipped by 2 bases and J by 7 bases; unmatched bases: 14. In DNA, the CDR3 is TGTGCCAGCAGCGTCACTCTAGCGGGGGGATCTCTAGGGAATGAGCAGTTCTTC. It translates to CASSVTLAGGSLGNEQFF.

This chain connects TRBV28 to TRBJ1-5; D remains ambiguous. Germline V gene sequence: CDR1 MDHEN, CDR2 SYDVKM. The CDR3 length is 15 residues. The germline V and J ends were trimmed by 6 bases and 0 bases, with 12 bases remaining between them. This CDR3 reads CASSLERYSNQPQHF. CDR3 nucleotides: TGTGCCAGCAGCCTAGAAAGATATAGCAATCAGCCCCAGCATTTT.

The chain combines TRBV2 with TRBJ2-7; D gene ambiguous. V lost 5 bases, J lost 3 bases, and 14 bases lay in between. The V gene's germline CDR1 is SNHLY and CDR2 FYNNEI. This CDR3 comprises 14 residues. CDR3 amino acids: CASSSSSGVYEQYF. CDR3 DNA: TGTGCCAGCAGTTCATCTTCCGGAGTCTACGAGCAGTACTTC.

The chain carries TRBV28 and TRBJ1-1, with D tentatively TRBD1 (5 bases). Trimming removed 4 bases at V and 0 bases at J, with 15 bases between. The CDR3 sequence is 16 residues long. Per the germline V gene, CDR1 is MDHEN and CDR2 is SYDVKM. The CDR3 DNA reads as TGTGCCAGCAGTTCCCCCCCGCGACAGTTGAACACTGAAGCTTTCTTT. Its translation is CASSSPPRQLNTEAFF.

V and J are TRBV4-3 and TRBJ2-7; TRBD1 matches 7 bases. Trimming at V came to 2 bases and at J to 0 bases, leaving 10 bases not matched to a gene. Germline V gene data show CDR1 as LGHNA and CDR2 as YSLEER. This CDR3 has 17 amino acids. CDR3 amino acids: CASSQNPTGTNSYEQYF. CDR3 nucleotides: TGCGCCAGCAGCCAAAACCCGACAGGGACGAACTCCTACGAGCAGTACTTC.

The chain recombines TRBV18 with TRBJ2-2; 8 bases match TRBD1. CDR1 is KGHSH and CDR2 is LQKENI in the germline V gene. The V and J ends lost 3 bases and 7 bases, in that order; junction bases with no gene match: 7. The CDR3 extends over 15 amino acids. This CDR3 is CASSPYRGVIGELFF. CDR3 DNA sequence: TGTGCCAGCTCACCCTACAGGGGGGTGATCGGGGAGCTGTTTTTT.

This clone was seen more than once but under ten times. V is TRBV2 and J is TRBJ1-5; 8 nucleotides line up with TRBD1. The germline V gene encodes CDR1 SNHLY and CDR2 FYNNEI. The V segment lost 6 bases and the J segment 7 bases; nucleotides outside the gene matches: 8. The CDR3 consists of 14 residues. CDR3 coding DNA: TGTGCCAGCAGGCTTGGACAGGGCTGGCAGCCCCAGCATTTT. Protein product: CASRLGQGWQPQHF.

The chain uses TRBV19 and TRBJ2-7; 11 bases align to TRBD2. The CDR3 sequence is 17 residues long. The trim removed 3 bases at V and 1 base at J, leaving 8 bases unmatched. The V gene's germline CDR1 is LNHDA and CDR2 SQIVND (reference sequence). The CDR3 nucleotides are TGTGCCAGTAGTATTCTCACTAGCGGGGGTGCTTCCTACGAGCAGTACTTC. Translating it yields CASSILTSGGASYEQYF.

A remark on this clone: This specimen includes other DNA sequences encoding the same CDR3. The DNA of the CDR3 is TGCGCCAGCAGCTTGGCGCTAGCGGGAAACACCGGGGAGCTGTTTTTT. This translates into CASSLALAGNTGELFF. This chain connects TRBV5-1 to TRBJ2-2; TRBD2 aligns across 9 bases. The CDR3 runs to 16 residues. The germline CDR1 and CDR2 sequences are SGHRS and YFSETQ. Trimming removed 0 bases from V and 2 bases from J; junction bases left unmatched: 2.

V usage is TRBV6-5 and J usage is TRBJ1-1, with TRBD1 matching over 7 bases. The length of the CDR3 is 14 residues. Germline lookup yields CDR1 MNHEY and CDR2 SVGAGI. The trim removed 7 bases at V and 3 bases at J, leaving 8 bases unmatched. For the CDR3, the DNA is TGTGCCAGCACCCCGGGACAGACGCACACTGAAGCTTTCTTT. This encodes CASTPGQTHTEAFF.

This chain connects TRBV2 to TRBJ2-7; the D gene is possibly TRBD2 (6 bases). In germline, CDR1 is SNHLY, CDR2 FYNNEI. Trimming shortened V by 10 bases and J by 3 bases, and 19 bases separated the two germline ends. This CDR3 has 14 amino acids. This CDR3 reads CAIPRRAGSYEQYF. In nucleotides, the CDR3 is TGTGCCATCCCGCGGCGGGCCGGGAGCTACGAGCAGTACTTC.

The V and J genes are TRBV5-6 and TRBJ1-6; D gene ambiguous. This CDR3 comprises 14 residues. The V gene's germline CDR1 is SGHDT and CDR2 YYEEEE. The germline V and J ends were trimmed by 0 bases and 7 bases, with 8 bases remaining between them. CDR3 loop: CASSLAGRNSPLHF. CDR3 DNA sequence: TGTGCCAGCAGCTTGGCGGGGAGGAATTCACCCCTCCACTTT.

The chain has TRBV27 and TRBJ2-7, with 13 nucleotides matching TRBD2. Germline CDR1 MNHEY, CDR2 SMNVEV (reference sequence). J was trimmed by 5 bases and V by 6 bases; bases with no gene match: 1. This CDR3 spans 13 amino acids. In DNA form, the CDR3 reads TGTGCCAGCAGACTAGCGGGAGGGCACGAGCAGTACTTC. Amino acids: CASRLAGGHEQYF.

The chain links TRBV7-8 to TRBJ2-2; 9 positions match TRBD2. V lost 1 base, J lost 0 bases, and 0 bases stayed unmatched. The CDR3 sequence is 16 residues long. CDR1 and CDR2 (germline): SGHVS, FQNEAQ. This CDR3 is CASSLGLAANTGELFF. CDR3 coding DNA: TGTGCCAGCAGCTTAGGACTAGCGGCGAACACCGGGGAGCTGTTTTTT.

This clone has a single count. The CDR3 is CASQISVGTEAFF. The DNA of the CDR3 is TGTGCCAGCCAAATCAGCGTAGGAACTGAAGCTTTCTTT. This chain connects TRBV2 to TRBJ1-1; D not certain. The CDR3 is made up of 13 amino acids. Germline CDR1 reads SNHLY; CDR2 reads FYNNEI. V was shortened by 8 bases and J by 5 bases, with 15 bases between the two germline ends.

The rearrangement uses TRBV4-3 and TRBJ2-1; 13 bases fit TRBD2. V shed 0 bases and J 3 bases; nucleotides not matched to a gene: 5. CDR1 is LGHNA and CDR2 is YSLEER in the germline V gene. The CDR3 spans 18 residues. CDR3 sequence reads: CASSQDGTSGENYNEQFF. The CDR3 DNA sequence: TGCGCCAGCAGCCAAGATGGGACTAGCGGGGAAAACTACAATGAGCAGTTCTTC.

This clone came up once. The gene calls are TRBV2 and TRBJ1-1; TRBD1 aligns across 9 bases. V lost 8 bases to trimming and J lost 3 bases; unmatched junction nucleotides: 4. The germline CDR1 and CDR2 sequences are SNHLY and FYNNEI. The CDR3 is 13 residues long. The CDR3 spells CASGGQGYTEAFF. In nucleotides, the CDR3 is TGTGCCAGCGGGGGACAGGGTTACACTGAAGCTTTCTTT. Looking up the rest from reference TRBV2 and TRBJ1-1 gives the full variable domain: EPEVTQTPSHQVTQMGQEVILRCVPISNHLYFYWYRQILGQKVEFLVSFYNNEISEKSEIFDDQFSVERPDGSNFTLKIRSTKLEDSAMYFCASGGQGYTEAFFGQGTRLTVV.

The chain couples TRBV5-4 to TRBJ2-7; maybe TRBD2 (6 bases). Between the trimmed V and J ends, which lost 4 bases and 0 bases, there was a span of 17 bases. The CDR3 loop spans 16 amino acids. From germline, CDR1 is SGHNT and CDR2 YYREEE (reference sequence). The CDR3 reads CASSPGRGGYSYEQYF. For the CDR3, the DNA is TGTGCCAGCAGCCCCGGGAGAGGCGGGTACTCCTACGAGCAGTACTTC. Full variable domain (remainder filled in from reference TRBV5-4 and TRBJ2-7): ETGVTQSPTHLIKTRGQQVTLRCSSQSGHNTVSWYQQALGQGPQFIFQYYREEENGRGNFPPRFSGLQFPNYSSELNVNALELDDSALYLCASSPGRGGYSYEQYFGPGTRLTVT.

The chain links TRBV4-3 to TRBJ2-5; 7 bases are a match to TRBD2. CDR1 is LGHNA, CDR2 YSLEER, per germline. The CDR3 covers 17 residues. J lost 2 bases, V lost 0 bases, and 9 bases had no gene match. The CDR3 protein is CASSQDRGRGGQETQYF. Written as DNA, the CDR3 is TGCGCCAGCAGCCAAGATCGTGGGAGGGGAGGACAAGAGACCCAGTACTTC.

The J gene is TRBJ1-1, the V gene TRBV5-8; D perhaps matches TRBD1 (5 bases). V dropped 0 bases and J dropped 5 bases, with 17 bases sitting between them. Germline V CDR1 and CDR2: SGHTS, YDEGEE. The CDR3 covers 16 residues. The CDR3 coding sequence is TGTGCCAGCAGCTTGGCCGGTCGCGTCGGGGGAACTGAAGCTTTCTTT. Amino acids: CASSLAGRVGGTEAFF.

J is TRBJ1-2 and V is TRBV7-8; 7 bases line up with TRBD1. The length of the CDR3 is 14 residues. CDR1 SGHVS and CDR2 FQNEAQ come from the germline V gene. The ends lost 4 bases at V and 6 bases at J; junction bases unmatched: 8. The CDR3 loop reads CASSSVAGQDGYTF. In nucleotides, the CDR3 is TGTGCCAGCAGCTCAGTCGCTGGACAGGATGGCTACACCTTC. Using reference TRBV7-8 and TRBJ1-2 for the parts outside the CDR3, the full variable domain is GAGVSQSPRYKVAKRGQDVALRCDPISGHVSLFWYQQALGQGPEFLTYFQNEAQLDKSGLPSDRFFAERPEGSVSTLKIQRTQQEDSAVYLCASSSVAGQDGYTFGSGTRLTVV.

The chain is built from TRBV11-2 and TRBJ2-1, with D hard to call. From germline, CDR1 is SGHAT and CDR2 FQNNGV. V lost 0 bases, J lost 9 bases, and 9 bases lay in between. The CDR3 runs to 13 residues. CDR3 region: CASSLDPVREQFF. CDR3 nucleotides: TGTGCCAGCAGCTTAGATCCCGTCCGTGAGCAGTTCTTC.

The gene calls are TRBV29-1 and TRBJ1-1, with 9 bases aligning to TRBD1. Trimming at V came to 3 bases and at J to 0 bases, leaving 11 bases not matched to a gene. The CDR3 consists of 17 residues. CDR1 and CDR2 from the germline V gene are SQVTM and ANQGSEA. CDR3 sequence reads: CSVEGGPGQGMNTEAFF. CDR3 DNA sequence: TGCAGCGTTGAGGGGGGCCCGGGACAGGGTATGAACACTGAAGCTTTCTTT.

This chain uses TRBV28 with TRBJ1-3; unclear D gene. This CDR3 comprises 15 residues. The germline V gene has CDR1 MDHEN and CDR2 SYDVKM. Trimming removed 3 bases from V and 3 bases from J, with 12 bases in between. CDR3 region: CASSLWRTVGNTIYF. The CDR3 DNA follows: TGTGCCAGCAGTTTGTGGAGGACGGTTGGAAACACCATATATTTT.

This clone was observed once. The V gene is TRBV10-3, the J gene TRBJ1-3; TRBD1 matches 8 bases. The CDR3 loop spans 17 amino acids. The germline gives CDR1 ENHRY, CDR2 SYGVKD. Trimming took 2 bases from V and 2 from J; bases not matched to a gene: 8. The CDR3 spells CAISEPRDRIAGNTIYF. In DNA form, the CDR3 reads TGTGCCATCAGTGAGCCCCGGGACAGGATCGCTGGAAACACCATATATTTT.